This TCR beta chain was sequenced for a study of Graves' ophthalmopathy and Graves' hyperthyroidism. This clonotype was picked up a small number of times. Amplification of the TCR beta CDR3 regions used RNA transcripts (as template). The first round was an RT-PCR with HTBI primers, and the second round was a multiplex PCR. TCRdb called the multiplex PCR reads again in MiXCR, with one record for every CDR3 protein. The sample includes about 1.2 million distinct CDR3 sequences, 36% of them seen just once. This receptor was obtained from an adult man with Graves' hyperthyroidism. Sequences were obtained from peripheral blood or thyroid tissue (not recorded which).

The CDR3 is CASSLIGGIVHGYTF. The CDR3 coding sequence is TGTGCCAGCAGTCTAATAGGGGGTATCGTTCATGGCTACACCTTC. The chain couples TRBV28 to TRBJ1-2; tentative D call: TRBD1 (6 bases). Germline V lookup: CDR1 MDHEN, CDR2 SYDVKM. CDR3 size: 15 residues. The ends were cut back, 5 bases at V and 6 bases at J, with 19 bases in the middle.